This TCR beta chain appears in the sequencing data of a study of shared clonotypes between healthy human individuals. The method was immunoSEQ multiplex PCR; TCRdb's version includes in-frame clones alone and lacks a portion of them. In the table there are some 900,000 clones, 60% to 85% of which are singletons. Study outcomes and limitations: Depth was large, yet rarefaction showed that sorted-subset sequencing was incomplete.

The sample holds one count of this clone. Its target is not known. V lost 2 bases to trimming and J lost 3 bases, with 11 bases between them. Germline CDR1 reads MGHRA; CDR2 reads YSYEKL. The CDR3 is 14 residues long. Material for sequencing was memory CD4+ T cells sorted from blood. The subset: CD45RA-negative fraction. This sequence joins TRBV4-1 and TRBJ2-7; tentatively, D is TRBD1 (6 bases). The receptor was derived from a man between 18 and 35 years old in good health. CDR3 coding DNA: TGCGCCAGCAGCCAACCGGGACAAAACTACGAGCAGTACTTC. Translation gives CASSQPGQNYEQYF.